These 29 T cell receptor beta chains were all obtained from the same sample, sequenced in a study of T cell responses to AZD1222 COVID-19 vaccine. Clones were read by immunoSEQ multiplex PCR, and TCRdb kept only the in-frame ones, dropping some. This sample has around 140,000 clones, with 70% to 90% found just once. This material consisted of peripheral blood, taken on day 0 of AZD1222 vaccination. Source of these receptors: an adult in good health.

This rearrangement joins TRBV5-6 to TRBJ2-1; 8 bases align to TRBD2. This CDR3 comprises 15 residues. Germline CDR1 and CDR2: SGHDT and YYEEEE. V trimming: 2 bases; J trimming: 6 bases; junction bases outside the gene matches: 7. CDR3 region: CASSFYGTRANEQFF. CDR3 in DNA: TGTGCCAGCAGCTTTTATGGGACTAGGGCCAATGAGCAGTTCTTC.

The genes are TRBV19 and TRBJ1-5; TRBD1 is a possible D gene (5 bases). This CDR3 has 15 amino acids. V shed 10 bases and J shed 0 bases, with 16 bases lying between them. The V gene's germline CDR1 is LNHDA and CDR2 SQIVND (reference sequence). CDR3 sequence (DNA): TGTGCCACCAAACCCGGACACAATAGCAATCAGCCCCAGCATTTT. Translating it yields CATKPGHNSNQPQHF.

This sequence joins TRBV27 and TRBJ1-2, with D possibly matching TRBD1 (6 bases). The germline V gene has CDR1 MNHEY and CDR2 SMNVEV (reference sequence). This CDR3 comprises 15 residues. The V end was cut by 2 bases, the J end by 8 bases, with 18 bases between. The CDR3 coding sequence is TGTGCCAGCAGTTTAGATGGGGGGCTGATTCAGGGCTACACCTTC. Its translation: CASSLDGGLIQGYTF.

This clone was observed a single time. This chain links TRBV5-1 with TRBJ1-1, with D uncertain. Germline V gene sequence: CDR1 SGHRS, CDR2 YFSETQ. This CDR3 region has 14 residues. Trimming stripped 1 base from V and 0 bases from J, with 7 bases between. This CDR3 is CASSLPGLNTEAFF. In nucleotides, the CDR3 is TGCGCCAGCAGCTTGCCAGGACTGAACACTGAAGCTTTCTTT. The whole variable domain, filled in from reference TRBV5-1 and TRBJ1-1, reads KAGVTQTPRYLIKTRGQQVTLSCSPISGHRSVSWYQQTPGQGLQFLFEYFSETQRNKGNFPGRFSGRQFSNSRSEMNVSTLELGDSALYLCASSLPGLNTEAFFGQGTRLTVV.

The chain carries TRBV7-2 and TRBJ2-7; no clear D. Germline V gives CDR1 SGHTA, CDR2 FQGNSA. The CDR3 sequence is 14 residues long. V was pared by 5 bases and J by 3 bases, with 14 bases between. CDR3 amino acids: CASSEILGFYEQYF. CDR3 DNA: TGTGCCAGCAGCGAAATATTGGGGTTCTACGAGCAGTACTTC.

The chain is built from TRBV6-5 and TRBJ1-1; the D is unclear. Germline CDR1 and CDR2: MNHEY and SVGAGI. CDR3 length equals 13 residues. V was clipped by 0 bases and J by 4 bases, with 6 bases between them. As DNA, the CDR3 is TGTGCCAGCAGTTACTCTTCGGTCACTGAAGCTTTCTTT. Its translation is CASSYSSVTEAFF.

This clone appeared a single time. V gene TRBV11-2 combines with J gene TRBJ2-3; 7 bases match TRBD2. The V segment lost 0 bases and the J segment 5 bases; nucleotides outside the gene matches: 11. This CDR3 is 17 amino acids long. Per the germline V gene, CDR1 is SGHAT and CDR2 is FQNNGV. In DNA, the CDR3 is TGTGCCAGCAGCTTAGAGCGGCGTCGGACTAGGGGAGATACGCAGTATTTT. Its translation is CASSLERRRTRGDTQYF.

This rearrangement joins TRBV27 to TRBJ1-1, with a possible D match to TRBD1 (6 bases). Trimming removed 2 bases at V and 5 bases at J, with 12 bases between. There are 14 residues in the CDR3. Germline V gives CDR1 MNHEY, CDR2 SMNVEV (reference sequence). The CDR3 region is CASSLHNRDTEAFF. CDR3 DNA: TGTGCCAGCAGTTTACATAACAGGGATACTGAAGCTTTCTTT.

The chain has TRBV9 and TRBJ1-1; 7 bases align to TRBD1. Germline V CDR1 and CDR2: SGDLS, YYNGEE. CDR3 length equals 14 residues. V lost 4 bases and J lost 1; bases outside the gene matches: 4. Here the CDR3 reads CASSPDRANTEAFF. The CDR3 region has the DNA TGTGCCAGCAGCCCAGACAGGGCGAACACTGAAGCTTTCTTT.

The rearrangement uses TRBV4-1 and TRBJ1-5, with 8 bases lining up with TRBD1. V lost 4 bases and J lost 5; bases outside the gene matches: 4. Per germline, CDR1 MGHRA and CDR2 YSYEKL. This CDR3 region has 14 residues. The CDR3 sequence: CASSLDRGYQPQHF. The CDR3 DNA follows: TGCGCCAGCAGCCTAGACAGGGGATATCAGCCCCAGCATTTT.

The chain carries TRBV7-9 and TRBJ1-4; perhaps TRBD1 as D (6 bases). The CDR3 consists of 14 residues. V lost 0 bases and J lost 7, with 9 bases in between. CDR1 SEHNR and CDR2 FQNEAQ come from the germline V gene (reference sequence). CDR3 nucleotides: TGTGCCAGCAGCTTAGCGGGGGGCGGTGAAAAACTGTTTTTT. Translated, it gives CASSLAGGGEKLFF.

This rearrangement joins TRBV7-9 to TRBJ1-6; D possibly corresponds to TRBD1 (5 bases). V was trimmed by 4 bases and J by 9 bases, leaving 10 bases between them. The V gene's germline CDR1 is SEHNR and CDR2 FQNEAQ (reference sequence). The length of the CDR3 is 13 residues. The DNA of the CDR3 is TGTGCCAGCAGCTCCCAGGGAAGTTCACCCCTCCACTTT. Translation gives CASSSQGSSPLHF.

The rearrangement links TRBV18 to TRBJ1-1, with TRBD1 as a possible D gene (6 bases). In germline, CDR1 is KGHSH, CDR2 LQKENI. This CDR3 is 14 amino acids long. V lost 4 bases and J 1 base, leaving 10 bases between the germline ends. CDR3 coding DNA: TGTGCCAGCTCACAACGACAGGCGAACACTGAAGCTTTCTTT. It is translated as CASSQRQANTEAFF.

With regard to this clone: The junction departs from germline at one end; a sequencing error may be responsible. The chain is built from TRBV13 and TRBJ1-6; D is uncertain. Germline loops: CDR1 PRHDT, CDR2 FYEKMQ (reference sequence). The CDR3 is 15 amino acids. In DNA, the CDR3 is TGTGCCAGCAGCCTAGGATCTAACTGGGATTCACCCCTCCACTTT. Protein sequence: CASSLGSNWDSPLHF.

The J gene is TRBJ1-6, the V gene TRBV12-3 or TRBV12-4, with D unclear. V was pared by 6 bases and J by 9 bases, with 9 bases between. This CDR3 has 12 residues. CDR3 in DNA: TGTGCCAGCAGGATCAGGACTTCACCCCTCCACTTT. Its translation is CASRIRTSPLHF.

The CDR3 coding sequence is TGTGCCAGCAGGGGACGACAGGCTAACACTGAAGCTTTCTTT. As protein: CASRGRQANTEAFF. This chain uses TRBV6-5 with TRBJ1-1; tentative D call: TRBD1 (6 bases). The CDR3 has 14 residues. Trimming stripped 6 bases from V and 2 bases from J, with 13 bases between. Per the germline V gene, CDR1 is MNHEY and CDR2 is SVGAGI.

The genes are TRBV19 and TRBJ1-2; TRBD1 aligns across 7 bases. CDR1 LNHDA and CDR2 SQIVND come from the germline V gene (reference sequence). CDR3 length: 13 amino acids. The junction had 9 bases not matched to a gene; V was cut back by 7 bases and J by 7 bases. CDR3 in amino acids: CASTRDRVPGYTF. DNA for the CDR3: TGTGCCAGTACTCGCGACAGGGTACCTGGCTACACCTTC.

The chain recombines TRBV5-1 with TRBJ2-7; D uncertain. CDR1 SGHRS and CDR2 YFSETQ come from the germline V gene. The V and J ends lost 4 bases and 7 bases respectively, with 12 bases between them. This CDR3 has 12 amino acids. CDR3 coding DNA: TGCGCCAGCAGCCCGAATCTATCGGAGCAGTACTTC. Its protein product is CASSPNLSEQYF.

The chain recombines TRBV6-5 with TRBJ1-5; possible D gene TRBD1, 5 bases. Per the germline V gene, CDR1 is MNHEY and CDR2 is SVGAGI. V was cut by 6 bases and J by 8 bases, with 20 bases left in between. The CDR3 is 15 amino acids. The CDR3 reads CASSLTSLGPEPQHF. CDR3 nucleotides: TGTGCCAGCAGCTTGACTTCCTTGGGGCCAGAGCCCCAGCATTTT.

This clone was seen only a few times. The chain uses TRBV6-2 or TRBV6-3 and TRBJ1-1, with TRBD1 as a possible D gene (5 bases). Per the germline V gene, CDR1 is MNHEY and CDR2 is SVGEGT. The V end was cut by 2 bases, the J end by 4 bases, with 11 bases between. This CDR3 is 14 amino acids long. The CDR3 spells CASSYVGGGTEAFF. In DNA, the CDR3 is TGTGCCAGCAGTTACGTCGGGGGGGGCACTGAAGCTTTCTTT.

The rearrangement joins TRBV7-2 to TRBJ1-3; D is undetermined. The CDR3 is 11 residues long. The germline gives CDR1 SGHTA, CDR2 FQGNSA. Trimming shortened V by 5 bases and J by 4 bases, and 3 bases separated the two germline ends. The CDR3 reads CASSQGNTIYF. CDR3 DNA: TGTGCCAGCAGCCAAGGAAACACCATATATTTT.

With regard to this clone: In the same sample, other DNA sequences code for this CDR3. The chain has TRBV5-1 and TRBJ2-1, with 15 bases that match TRBD2. The ends lost 2 bases at V and 6 bases at J; junction bases unmatched: 6. The CDR3 consists of 17 residues. Germline V lookup: CDR1 SGHRS, CDR2 YFSETQ. The CDR3 loop reads CASSLPGLAGGSNEQFF. CDR3 bases: TGCGCCAGCAGCTTACCAGGACTAGCGGGAGGGAGCAATGAGCAGTTCTTC.

The chain combines TRBV30 with TRBJ1-1, with D tentatively TRBD1 (5 bases). The CDR3 covers 14 residues. Germline CDR1 GTSNPN, CDR2 SVGIG (reference sequence). V was clipped by 1 base and J by 3 bases, with 12 bases between them. CDR3 protein: CAWSGGDAYTEAFF. The CDR3 nucleotides read TGTGCCTGGAGTGGCGGGGACGCCTACACTGAAGCTTTCTTT.

The V and J genes are TRBV3-1 (or the pseudogene TRBV3-2) and TRBJ1-5; 8 bases map to TRBD1. This CDR3 comprises 16 residues. Germline V gene data show CDR1 as LGHDT and CDR2 as YNNKEL (reference sequence). V lost 5 bases to trimming and J lost 5 bases; unmatched junction nucleotides: 11. The CDR3 sequence is CASSSSETGVYQPQHF. CDR3 DNA: TGTGCCAGCAGCTCATCCGAGACAGGGGTGTATCAGCCCCAGCATTTT.

The J gene is TRBJ1-1, the V gene TRBV11-3; D gene unclear. Germline V gives CDR1 SGHNT, CDR2 YENEEA. V was pared by 0 bases and J by 4 bases, with 6 bases between. CDR3 length equals 13 residues. In nucleotides, the CDR3 is TGTGCCAGCAGCTTAGATCGGAGCACTGAAGCTTTCTTT. Its translation is CASSLDRSTEAFF.

The chain employs TRBV30 and TRBJ1-1; D is uncertain. Germline lookup yields CDR1 GTSNPN and CDR2 SVGIG (reference sequence). V lost 8 bases and J lost 5, with 18 bases in between. The CDR3 loop spans 13 amino acids. Here the CDR3 reads CARPGQEWTEAFF. Written as DNA, the CDR3 is TGTGCCCGGCCCGGCCAAGAATGGACTGAAGCTTTCTTT.

Regarding this clone: In the same sample, other DNA sequences code for this CDR3. In DNA, the CDR3 is TGTGCCAGTAGTGGGACTAGCGGGTACAATGAGCAGTTCTTC. Translating it yields CASSGTSGYNEQFF. V and J are TRBV19 and TRBJ2-1; 12 bases map to TRBD2. CDR1 is LNHDA, CDR2 SQIVND, per germline (reference sequence). With 5 bases clipped from V and 4 bases from J, the junction kept 0 bases outside the gene matches. This CDR3 is 14 amino acids long.

This sequence joins TRBV29-1 and TRBJ1-6; TRBD1 agrees at 12 bases. The V and J ends lost 7 bases and 10 bases, in that order; junction bases with no gene match: 5. The CDR3 loop spans 13 amino acids. CDR1 and CDR2 (germline): SQVTM, ANQGSEA. The CDR3 loop is CSAGTGGDSPLHF. The CDR3 DNA follows: TGCAGCGCCGGGACAGGGGGCGACTCACCCCTCCACTTT.

In this sample, this clone turned up once. The chain has TRBV6-6 and TRBJ2-5; 10 bases are a match to TRBD2. CDR1 and CDR2 from the germline V gene are MNHNY and SVGAGI (reference sequence). Trimming cost V 5 bases and J 4 bases; bases outside gene matches: 4. CDR3 size: 14 residues. The CDR3 region has the DNA TGTGCCAGCAGTCCCGGGACTAGCGTAGAGACCCAGTACTTC. Residues: CASSPGTSVETQYF.